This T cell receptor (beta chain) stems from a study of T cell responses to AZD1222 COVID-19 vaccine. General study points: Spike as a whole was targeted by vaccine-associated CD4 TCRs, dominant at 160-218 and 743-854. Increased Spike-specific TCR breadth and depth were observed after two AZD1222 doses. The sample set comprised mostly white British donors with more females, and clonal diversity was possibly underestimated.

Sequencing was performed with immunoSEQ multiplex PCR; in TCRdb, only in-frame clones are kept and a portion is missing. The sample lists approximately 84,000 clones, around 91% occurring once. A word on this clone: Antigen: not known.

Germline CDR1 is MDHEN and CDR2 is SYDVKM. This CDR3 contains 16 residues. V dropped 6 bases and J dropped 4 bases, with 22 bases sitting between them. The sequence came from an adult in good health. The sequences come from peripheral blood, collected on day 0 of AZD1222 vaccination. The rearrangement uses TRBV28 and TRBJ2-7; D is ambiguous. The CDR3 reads CASRPPGKFGLYEQYF. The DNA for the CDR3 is TGTGCCAGCAGGCCCCCAGGAAAATTTGGTCTATACGAGCAGTACTTC.